The clone carrying this T cell receptor beta chain has a handful of counts. The antigen is not known. This record belongs to a study of cytotoxic CD8 clonotypes in ibrutinib-treated CLL. V dropped 2 bases and J dropped 4 bases, with 15 bases sitting between them. The CDR3 runs to 15 residues. The germline CDR1 and CDR2 sequences are MDHEN and SYDVKM. Study outcomes and limitations: Contraction or stability on treatment was seen for public clonotypes, which were uncommon. Patients showed higher baseline clonality than age-matched healthy donors, and it tracked circulating CD8+ T-cell counts.

The targeted sequencing depth was 1 in 200,000 to 1 in 1 million T cells. Data came from immunoSEQ multiplex PCR; TCRdb stores just in-frame clones and leaves some out. The table shows around 330,000 clones, with approximately 67% occurring only once. The receptor was isolated from a human donor with chronic lymphocytic leukemia. The specimen was PBMCs, collected after 36 months of ibrutinib treatment. This chain uses TRBV28 with TRBJ2-7; a weak D match, TRBD1 (6 bases). CDR3 loop: CASSLRGKVLYEQYF. The CDR3, as DNA: TGTGCCAGCAGTTTAAGGGGGAAGGTTCTATACGAGCAGTACTTC.